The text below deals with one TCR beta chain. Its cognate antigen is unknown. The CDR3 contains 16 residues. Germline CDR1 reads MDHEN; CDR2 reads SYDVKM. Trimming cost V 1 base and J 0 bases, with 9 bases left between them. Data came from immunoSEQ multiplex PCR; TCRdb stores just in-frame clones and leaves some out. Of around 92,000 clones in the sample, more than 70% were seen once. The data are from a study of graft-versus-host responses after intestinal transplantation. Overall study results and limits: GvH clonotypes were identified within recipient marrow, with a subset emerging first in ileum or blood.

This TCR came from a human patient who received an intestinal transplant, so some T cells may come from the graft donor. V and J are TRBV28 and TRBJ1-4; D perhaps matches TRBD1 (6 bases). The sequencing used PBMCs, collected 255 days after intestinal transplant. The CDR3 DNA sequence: TGTGCCAGCAGTTTATACAGGGCTTCAACTAATGAAAAACTGTTTTTT. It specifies CASSLYRASTNEKLFF.